The 23 T cell receptor beta chains below were found in one sample sequenced in a study of CD8 T cells in Susac syndrome (dated by TCRdb to about 2019). The library was generated by the immunoSEQ multiplex PCR assay. RNA was extracted using the RNeasy kit, and roughly 0.5 to 1 ug of the RNA was reverse transcribed with random hexamers. TCRdb itself trimmed the public reads at Q25 with fastp, ran MiXCR and retained productive beta chains. CDR3 protein sequences are deduplicated, and each keeps its most common genes and DNA. In all, the sample holds over 100,000 distinct CDR3 sequences, and around 90% of those were seen once. The ten largest clones capture around 0.15% of the sample. The sample consisted of CD4+ T cells from PBMCs. Source of these receptors: a human donor in good health.

Comments on this clonotype: Relative to the germline gene, one junction end is altered; a read error may explain this. V is TRBV5-6 and J is TRBJ2-1; a possible D gene is TRBD2 (6 bases). The germline V gene has CDR1 SGHDT and CDR2 YYEEEE. The CDR3 is 12 amino acids. CDR3 in DNA: TGTGCCAGCAGCTTGGCGGGGGAGCGAAGCGTCTTC. Encoded protein: CASSLAGERSVF.

The chain joins TRBV29-1 to TRBJ2-7; 9 nucleotides match TRBD1. J was trimmed by 7 bases and V by 5 bases; bases with no gene match: 12. The CDR3 spans 14 residues. In germline, CDR1 is SQVTM, CDR2 ANQGSEA. CDR3 sequence reads: CSVKAGTGNLEQYF. The DNA of the CDR3 is TGCAGCGTTAAGGCCGGGACAGGGAACTTAGAGCAGTACTTC.

This clonotype has just one count. The J gene is TRBJ1-2, the V gene TRBV5-4; possible D gene TRBD1, 6 bases. Germline lookup yields CDR1 SGHNT and CDR2 YYREEE (reference sequence). The CDR3 length is 15 residues. Trimming pared 0 bases from V and 3 bases from J, leaving 12 bases between. For the CDR3, the DNA is TGTGCCAGCAGCTTGGAAGGGGGAGGGTACTATGGCTACACCTTC. Translation gives CASSLEGGGYYGYTF. Combining the CDR3 with reference TRBV5-4 and TRBJ1-2 gives the whole variable domain ETGVTQSPTHLIKTRGQQVTLRCSSQSGHNTVSWYQQALGQGPQFIFQYYREEENGRGNFPPRFSGLQFPNYSSELNVNALELDDSALYLCASSLEGGGYYGYTFGSGTRLTVV.

This rearrangement joins TRBV12-3 or TRBV12-4 to TRBJ2-7; D remains ambiguous. This CDR3 is 14 amino acids long. V was clipped by 3 bases and J by 0 bases, with 9 bases between them. The CDR3 nucleotides read TGTGCCAGCAGTTTCGGTGGTAACTCCTACGAGCAGTACTTC. Translation gives CASSFGGNSYEQYF.

The rearrangement uses TRBV20-1 and TRBJ2-2, with D perhaps TRBD1 (7 bases). Trimming stripped 3 bases from V and 7 bases from J, with 18 bases between. The CDR3 sequence is 15 residues long. Germline CDR1 reads DFQATT; CDR2 reads SNEGSKA (reference sequence). The CDR3 loop is CSARGAGQPNGELFF. For the CDR3, the DNA is TGCAGTGCTAGGGGCGCGGGACAGCCGAACGGGGAGCTGTTTTTT.

The V call is TRBV7-2, the J call TRBJ1-5, with TRBD1 matching 12 bases. Germline V gene lookup returns CDR1 SGHTA and CDR2 FQGNSA. The CDR3 contains 17 residues. V shed 1 base, J shed 6 bases, and the junction held 7 bases outside the gene matches. The CDR3 region is CASSLVEGQGAAQPQHF. The CDR3 DNA reads TGTGCCAGCAGCTTAGTCGAGGGACAGGGGGCCGCTCAGCCCCAGCATTTT.

The chain employs TRBV7-9 and TRBJ1-6; TRBD1 is a possible D gene (6 bases). Germline V lookup: CDR1 SEHNR, CDR2 FQNEAQ (reference sequence). This CDR3 region has 17 residues. Deletions cut 6 bases from V and 4 bases from J, with 19 bases between. The CDR3 nucleotides read TGTGCCAGCAGTCTGATTCCGGGGGGCCAATATAATTCACCCCTCCACTTT. Residues: CASSLIPGGQYNSPLHF.

This sequence joins TRBV19 and TRBJ1-1; D call uncertain. This CDR3 is built from 12 residues. Germline V gene sequence: CDR1 LNHDA, CDR2 SQIVND (reference sequence). Trimming took off 6 bases at V and 6 bases at J, with 11 bases between the two ends. This CDR3 reads CASRASQAEAFF. CDR3 bases: TGTGCCAGTAGGGCATCCCAGGCTGAAGCTTTCTTT.

The chain combines TRBV20-1 with TRBJ2-5; the match to TRBD2 covers 10 bases. Germline-derived CDR1 and CDR2 are DFQATT and SNEGSKA (reference sequence). The CDR3 is made up of 13 amino acids. Unmatched junction bases numbered 5, after V lost 3 bases and J lost 7 bases. The DNA for the CDR3 is TGCAGTGCTAGTAAACTAGCGGGGCCGACCCAGTACTTC. As protein: CSASKLAGPTQYF.

The J gene is TRBJ1-1, the V gene TRBV19, with 7 nucleotides matching TRBD1. The ends lost 9 bases at V and 4 bases at J; junction bases unmatched: 8. This CDR3 is built from 13 residues. Germline loops: CDR1 LNHDA, CDR2 SQIVND (reference sequence). This CDR3 reads CASGSTGSTEAFF. The DNA for the CDR3 is TGTGCCAGCGGGTCGACAGGGAGCACTGAAGCTTTCTTT.

The chain joins TRBV12-3 or TRBV12-4 to TRBJ1-2, with TRBD1 matching over 7 bases. CDR3 size: 12 residues. J gave up 0 bases and V 9 bases, and 1 base lay outside the gene matches. The CDR3 region is CASTGANYGYTF. The CDR3 nucleotides are TGTGCCAGTACAGGGGCTAACTATGGCTACACCTTC.

This CDR3 reads CASSSGQTDTQYF. DNA for the CDR3: TGTGCCAGCAGTTCCGGGCAGACAGATACGCAGTATTTT. V usage is TRBV5-6 and J usage is TRBJ2-3; D remains unclear. Trimming stripped 5 bases from V and 3 bases from J, with 10 bases between. The CDR3 consists of 13 residues. Germline V gives CDR1 SGHDT, CDR2 YYEEEE. The variable domain in full, with the rest retrieved from reference TRBV5-6 and TRBJ2-3, is DAGVTQSPTHLIKTRGQQVTLRCSPKSGHDTVSWYQQALGQGPQFIFQYYEEEERQRGNFPDRFSGHQFPNYSSELNVNALLLGDSALYLCASSSGQTDTQYFGPGTRLTVL.

This clonotype was seen just once. The chain has TRBV3-1 and TRBJ2-7; 13 bases are a match to TRBD2. Germline V gene sequence: CDR1 LGHDT, CDR2 YNNKEL (reference sequence). V was pared by 1 base and J by 4 bases, with 16 bases of the junction left unmatched. The CDR3 totals 20 residues. CDR3 DNA sequence: TGTGCCAGCAGCCAAGTCTTGTCGGGAAGGGGACTAGCGGGACCGTACGAGCAGTACTTC. Translated, it gives CASSQVLSGRGLAGPYEQYF.

This clonotype was observed a few times. The gene calls are TRBV6-1 and TRBJ2-7; TRBD2 is a possible D gene (6 bases). The CDR3 is 15 residues long. Germline V gene lookup returns CDR1 MNHNS and CDR2 SASEGT. V was pared by 6 bases and J by 6 bases, with 21 bases between. CDR3 sequence (DNA): TGTGCCAGCAGGGGTGTGACGGGAGACGCACGCGAGCAGTACTTC. Translated: CASRGVTGDAREQYF.

This chain uses TRBV30 with TRBJ2-2; weak D call: TRBD2 (5 bases). Germline CDR1 and CDR2: GTSNPN and SVGIG (reference sequence). CDR3 size: 14 residues. Trimming removed 1 base at V and 2 bases at J, with 8 bases between. CDR3 sequence reads: CAWSALDNTGELFF. CDR3 nucleotides: TGTGCCTGGAGTGCACTAGACAACACCGGGGAGCTGTTTTTT. The full variable domain, completed using reference TRBV30 and TRBJ2-2, is SQTIHQWPATLVQPVGSPLSLECTVEGTSNPNLYWYRQAAGRGLQLLFYSVGIGQISSEVPQNLSASRPQDRQFILSSKKLLLSDSGFYLCAWSALDNTGELFFGEGSRLTVL.

The chain carries TRBV20-1 and TRBJ2-2, with 7 bases that match TRBD2. The trim removed 1 base at V and 4 bases at J, leaving 3 bases unmatched. Germline values: CDR1 DFQATT, CDR2 SNEGSKA (reference sequence). The CDR3 runs 14 residues. CDR3 sequence: CSARGTSPTGELFF. Here the CDR3 DNA reads TGCAGTGCTAGAGGGACTAGTCCCACCGGGGAGCTGTTTTTT.

The chain employs TRBV7-3 and TRBJ1-1; a weak D match, TRBD1 (5 bases). Trimming removed 5 bases at V and 4 bases at J, with 23 bases between. The CDR3 is 17 residues long. Looked up from germline, CDR1 is SGHTA and CDR2 is FQGTGA. The CDR3 nucleotides read TGTGCCAGCAGCCAAGGGGCGGGTCTGGGGATGGGCACTGAAGCTTTCTTT. It codes for CASSQGAGLGMGTEAFF.

The chain links TRBV19 to TRBJ1-2; D gene ambiguous. Trimming removed 5 bases at V and 2 bases at J, with 9 bases between. This CDR3 has 13 amino acids. The germline gives CDR1 LNHDA, CDR2 SQIVND (reference sequence). CDR3 bases: TGTGCCAGTAGTCGTGGAAGGAACTATGGCTACACCTTC. Translation gives CASSRGRNYGYTF.

The chain combines TRBV27 with TRBJ1-2; D perhaps matches TRBD1 (5 bases). The CDR3 is 14 residues long. CDR1 MNHEY and CDR2 SMNVEV come from the germline V gene (reference sequence). The V end lost 7 bases, the J end lost 0 bases, and 12 bases lay between the germline ends. The CDR3 protein is CASTPGQTNYGYTF. The CDR3 DNA sequence: TGTGCCAGCACCCCAGGACAAACTAACTATGGCTACACCTTC.

The rearrangement joins TRBV6-2 or TRBV6-3 to TRBJ2-7; TRBD1 is a possible D gene (7 bases). The CDR3 contains 14 residues. Trimming removed 5 bases from V and 3 bases from J, with 14 bases in between. Germline CDR1 reads MNHEY; CDR2 reads SVGEGT. CDR3 nucleotides: TGTGCCAGCAGTCAGTACAGGGGAGGCTACGAGCAGTACTTC. Protein: CASSQYRGGYEQYF.

This chain links TRBV28 with TRBJ2-3, with 7 positions matching TRBD2. V shed 6 bases and J 2 bases; nucleotides not matched to a gene: 5. CDR1 is MDHEN, CDR2 SYDVKM, per germline. The CDR3 is made up of 14 amino acids. The CDR3 coding sequence is TGTGCCAGCAGCCCTAGCGGATTCACAGATACGCAGTATTTT. Its protein product is CASSPSGFTDTQYF.

V gene TRBV7-8 combines with J gene TRBJ1-5, with unresolved D. Germline lookup yields CDR1 SGHVS and CDR2 FQNEAQ. Trimming pared 5 bases from V and 9 bases from J, leaving 17 bases between. This CDR3 is built from 14 residues. This CDR3 reads CASSGRASEGPQHF. In DNA, the CDR3 is TGTGCCAGCAGCGGTAGGGCCTCAGAGGGGCCCCAGCATTTT.

The chain recombines TRBV4-2 with TRBJ2-1, with D possibly being TRBD2 (7 bases). V lost 2 bases, J lost 5 bases, and 16 bases lay in between. The CDR3 consists of 16 residues. Germline loops: CDR1 LGHNA, CDR2 YNFKEQ. The CDR3 region is CASSQRGGGGDNEQFF. The DNA of the CDR3 is TGTGCCAGCAGCCAAAGAGGAGGAGGGGGGGACAATGAGCAGTTCTTC.